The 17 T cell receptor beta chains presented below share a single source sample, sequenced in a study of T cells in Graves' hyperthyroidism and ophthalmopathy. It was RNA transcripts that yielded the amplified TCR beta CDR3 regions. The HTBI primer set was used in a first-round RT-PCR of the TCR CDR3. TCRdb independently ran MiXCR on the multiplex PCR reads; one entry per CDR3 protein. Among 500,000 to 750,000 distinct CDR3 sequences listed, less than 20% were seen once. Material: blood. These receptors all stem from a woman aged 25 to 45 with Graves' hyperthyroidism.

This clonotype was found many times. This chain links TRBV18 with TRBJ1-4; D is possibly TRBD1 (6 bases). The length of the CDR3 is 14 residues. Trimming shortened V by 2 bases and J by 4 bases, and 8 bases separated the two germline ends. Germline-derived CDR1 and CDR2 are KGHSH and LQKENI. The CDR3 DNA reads TGTGCCAGCTCACCATCCAGGGGTAATGAAAAACTGTTTTTT. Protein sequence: CASSPSRGNEKLFF.

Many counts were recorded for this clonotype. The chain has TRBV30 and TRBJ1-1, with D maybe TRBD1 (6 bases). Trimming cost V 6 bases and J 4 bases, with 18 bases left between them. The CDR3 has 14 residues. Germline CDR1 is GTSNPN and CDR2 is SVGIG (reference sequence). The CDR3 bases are TGTGCCTGCGGCCGGGGGCACTCCCCCACTGAAGCTTTCTTT. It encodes CACGRGHSPTEAFF.

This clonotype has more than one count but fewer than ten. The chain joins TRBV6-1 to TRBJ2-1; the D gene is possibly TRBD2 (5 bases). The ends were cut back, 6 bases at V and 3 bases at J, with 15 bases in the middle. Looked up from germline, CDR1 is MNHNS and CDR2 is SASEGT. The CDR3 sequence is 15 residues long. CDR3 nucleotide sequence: TGTGCCAGCAGGGGCCGGTGGGAGTTCTACAATGAGCAGTTCTTC. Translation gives CASRGRWEFYNEQFF.

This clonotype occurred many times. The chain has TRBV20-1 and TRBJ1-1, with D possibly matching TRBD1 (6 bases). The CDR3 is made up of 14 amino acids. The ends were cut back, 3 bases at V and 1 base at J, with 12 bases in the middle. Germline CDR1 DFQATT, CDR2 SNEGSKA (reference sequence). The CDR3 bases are TGCAGTGCTAGTGAGGACAGCCCGAACACTGAAGCTTTCTTT. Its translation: CSASEDSPNTEAFF.

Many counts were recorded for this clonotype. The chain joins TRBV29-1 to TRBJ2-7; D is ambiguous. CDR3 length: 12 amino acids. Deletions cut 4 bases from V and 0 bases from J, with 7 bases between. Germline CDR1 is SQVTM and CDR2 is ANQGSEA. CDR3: CSVGHYSYEQYF. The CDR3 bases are TGCAGCGTTGGGCACTACTCCTACGAGCAGTACTTC.

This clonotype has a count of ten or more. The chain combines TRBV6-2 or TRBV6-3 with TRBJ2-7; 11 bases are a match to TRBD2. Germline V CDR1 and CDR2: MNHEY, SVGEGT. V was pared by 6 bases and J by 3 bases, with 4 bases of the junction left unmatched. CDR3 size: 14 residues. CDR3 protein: CASRSTSGVYEQYF. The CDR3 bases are TGTGCCAGCAGATCGACTAGCGGGGTCTACGAGCAGTACTTC.

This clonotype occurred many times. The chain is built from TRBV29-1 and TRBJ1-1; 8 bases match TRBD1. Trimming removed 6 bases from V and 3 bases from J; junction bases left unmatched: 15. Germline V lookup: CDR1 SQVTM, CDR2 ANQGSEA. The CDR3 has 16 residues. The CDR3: CSVAALTGDRDTEAFF. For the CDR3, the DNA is TGCAGCGTGGCAGCTTTGACAGGGGATCGAGACACTGAAGCTTTCTTT.

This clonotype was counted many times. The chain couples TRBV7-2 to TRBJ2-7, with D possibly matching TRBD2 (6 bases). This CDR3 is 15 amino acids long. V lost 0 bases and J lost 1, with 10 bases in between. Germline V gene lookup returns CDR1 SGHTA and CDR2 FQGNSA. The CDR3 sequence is CASSLAASDSYEQYF. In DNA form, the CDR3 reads TGTGCCAGCAGCTTAGCGGCTAGCGATTCCTACGAGCAGTACTTC.

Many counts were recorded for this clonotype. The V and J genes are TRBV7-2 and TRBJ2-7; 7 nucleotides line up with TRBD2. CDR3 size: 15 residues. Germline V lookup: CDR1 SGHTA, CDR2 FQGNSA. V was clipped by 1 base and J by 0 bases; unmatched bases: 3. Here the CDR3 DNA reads TGTGCCAGCAGCTTAGTGCCTAGCGGCTCCTACGAGCAGTACTTC. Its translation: CASSLVPSGSYEQYF.

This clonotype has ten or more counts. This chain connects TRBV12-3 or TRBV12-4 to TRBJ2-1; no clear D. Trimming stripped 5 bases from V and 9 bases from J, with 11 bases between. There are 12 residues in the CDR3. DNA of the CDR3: TGTGCCAGCAGTGCTGTGGGTACTGAGCAGTTCTTC. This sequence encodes CASSAVGTEQFF.

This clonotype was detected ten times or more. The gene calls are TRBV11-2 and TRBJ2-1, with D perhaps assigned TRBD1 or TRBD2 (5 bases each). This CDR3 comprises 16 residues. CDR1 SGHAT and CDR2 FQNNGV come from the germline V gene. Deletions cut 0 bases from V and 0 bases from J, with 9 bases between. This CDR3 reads CASSLDLGDSYNEQFF. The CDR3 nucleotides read TGTGCCAGCAGCTTAGATCTGGGGGACTCCTACAATGAGCAGTTCTTC.

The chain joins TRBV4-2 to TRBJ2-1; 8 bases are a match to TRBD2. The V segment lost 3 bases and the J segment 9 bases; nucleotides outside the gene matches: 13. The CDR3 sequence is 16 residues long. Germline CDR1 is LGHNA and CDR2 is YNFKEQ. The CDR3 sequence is CASSQDASGSVGEQFF. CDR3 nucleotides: TGTGCCAGCAGCCAGGATGCAAGCGGGAGTGTTGGTGAGCAGTTCTTC.

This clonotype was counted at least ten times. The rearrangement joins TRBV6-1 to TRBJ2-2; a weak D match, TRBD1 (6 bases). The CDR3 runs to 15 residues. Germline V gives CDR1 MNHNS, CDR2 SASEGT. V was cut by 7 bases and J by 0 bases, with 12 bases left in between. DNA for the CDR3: TGTGCCAGCACCGGCAGGGGTGCGAACACCGGGGAGCTGTTTTTT. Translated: CASTGRGANTGELFF.

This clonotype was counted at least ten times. The CDR3 bases are TGTGCCAGCAGTTACCAGGGGTTCGCTGAAGCTTTCTTT. It encodes CASSYQGFAEAFF. The V and J genes are TRBV6-1 and TRBJ1-1, with D possibly being TRBD1 (6 bases). Trimming pared 5 bases from V and 6 bases from J, leaving 13 bases between. The CDR3 length is 13 residues. Germline V gene lookup returns CDR1 MNHNS and CDR2 SASEGT.

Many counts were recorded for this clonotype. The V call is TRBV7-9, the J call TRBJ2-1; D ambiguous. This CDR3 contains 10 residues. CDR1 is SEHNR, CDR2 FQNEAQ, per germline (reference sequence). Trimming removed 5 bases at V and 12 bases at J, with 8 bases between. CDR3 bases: TGTGCCAGCAGCCCTGTTGCGCAGTTCTTC. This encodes CASSPVAQFF.

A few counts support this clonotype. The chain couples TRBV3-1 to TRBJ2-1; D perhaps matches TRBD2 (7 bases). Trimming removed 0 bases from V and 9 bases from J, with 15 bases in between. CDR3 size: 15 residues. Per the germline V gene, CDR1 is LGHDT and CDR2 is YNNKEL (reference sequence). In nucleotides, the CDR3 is TGTGCCAGCAGCCAAGATCACAGGGAGGGGGGTGAGCAGTTCTTC. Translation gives CASSQDHREGGEQFF.

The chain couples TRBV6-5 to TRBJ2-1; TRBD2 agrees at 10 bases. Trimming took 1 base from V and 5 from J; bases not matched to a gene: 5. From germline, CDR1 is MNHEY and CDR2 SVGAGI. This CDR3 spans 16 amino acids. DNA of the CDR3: TGTGCCAGCAGTTACTTAGTTAGCGGGAGGCACAATGAGCAGTTCTTC. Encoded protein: CASSYLVSGRHNEQFF.